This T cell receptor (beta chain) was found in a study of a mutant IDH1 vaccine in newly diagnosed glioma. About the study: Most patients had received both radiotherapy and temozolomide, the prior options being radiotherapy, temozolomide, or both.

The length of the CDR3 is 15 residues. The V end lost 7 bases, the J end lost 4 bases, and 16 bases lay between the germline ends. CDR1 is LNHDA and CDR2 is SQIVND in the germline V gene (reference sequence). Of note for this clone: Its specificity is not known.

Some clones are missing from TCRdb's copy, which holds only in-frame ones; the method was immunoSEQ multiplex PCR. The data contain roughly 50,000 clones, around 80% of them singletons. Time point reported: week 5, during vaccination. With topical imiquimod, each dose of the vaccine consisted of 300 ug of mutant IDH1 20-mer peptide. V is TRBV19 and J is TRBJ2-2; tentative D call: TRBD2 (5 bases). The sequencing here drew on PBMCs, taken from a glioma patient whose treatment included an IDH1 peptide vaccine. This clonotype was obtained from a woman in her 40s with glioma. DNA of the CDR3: TGTGCCAGTAAACGAGGCGGGCCATTCACCGGGGAGCTGTTTTTT. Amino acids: CASKRGGPFTGELFF.